This TCR beta chain was recovered during a study of shared clonotypes between healthy human individuals. Points from the study as a whole: A limitation of the genetic and exposure-history diversity represented arose from few donors. Expectations were that clonotype sharing among donors would be affected by sequencing depth.

Samples left unsorted employed tens of millions of PBMCs for genomic DNA. As concerns this clone: The antigen is not known.

Among the unsorted PBMC samples, replicate PCRs used around 280 ng DNA, 25,000 to 35,000 T cell genomes. Method: immunoSEQ multiplex PCR; TCRdb's copy keeps in-frame clones and lacks some. The data hold roughly 500,000 clones, with approximately 84% observed a single time. The sequence derives from a woman between 40 and 55 years old in good health. Some clones in this sample may be carry-over from other donors' samples. Sequenced sample: PBMCs.

In nucleotides, the CDR3 is TGCGCCAGCAGCCAAGCCCCGGGGGAGACCCAGTACTTC. Translated, it gives CASSQAPGETQYF. The V and J genes are TRBV4-3 and TRBJ2-5, with D possibly matching TRBD2 (5 bases). The germline V gene has CDR1 LGHNA and CDR2 YSLEER. The ends were cut back, 1 base at V and 5 bases at J, with 8 bases in the middle. CDR3 length: 13 residues.